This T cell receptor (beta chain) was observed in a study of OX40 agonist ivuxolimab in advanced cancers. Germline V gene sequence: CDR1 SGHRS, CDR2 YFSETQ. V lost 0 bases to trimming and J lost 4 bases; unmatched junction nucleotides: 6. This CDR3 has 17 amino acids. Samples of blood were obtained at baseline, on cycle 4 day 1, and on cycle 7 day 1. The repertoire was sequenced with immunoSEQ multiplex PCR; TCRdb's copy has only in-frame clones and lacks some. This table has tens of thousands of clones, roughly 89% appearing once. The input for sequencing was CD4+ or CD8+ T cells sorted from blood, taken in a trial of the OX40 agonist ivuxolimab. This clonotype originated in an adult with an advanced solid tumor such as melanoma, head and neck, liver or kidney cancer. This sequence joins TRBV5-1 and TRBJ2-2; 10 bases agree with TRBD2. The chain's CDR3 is CASSLELAGLSTGELFF. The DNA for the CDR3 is TGCGCCAGCAGCTTGGAACTAGCGGGGTTGAGCACCGGGGAGCTGTTTTTT.